A selection of T cell receptor beta chains follows, all from one sample in a study of control samples from healthy donors and cancer patients. Profiling relied on immunoSEQ multiplex PCR, and the TCRdb table lists in-frame clones only, not all of them. Among 100,000 to 150,000 clones listed, 75% to 95% were seen once. The source material was blood. The receptors stem from a man aged 40-49 years in good health. CDR3s include the opening cysteine and the closing phenylalanine or tryptophan.

CDR3,J,V,length
CASGSVGGGWRNEQFF,TRBJ2-1,TRBV5-1,16
CASSGRGVGDTQYF,TRBJ2-3,TRBV19,14
CASSGGMGGRNSQPQHF,TRBJ1-5,TRBV10-2,17
CASSGTGGSGNTIYF,TRBJ1-3,TRBV5-5,15
CASSAQDGATEAFF,TRBJ1-1,TRBV19,14
CASSQAPGPGTQYF,TRBJ2-5,TRBV3-1/TRBV3-2,14
CASSRLAGGYNEQFF,TRBJ2-1,TRBV6-2/TRBV6-3,15
CASRGDSYEQYF,TRBJ2-7,TRBV2,12
CAIRTGGTEAFF,TRBJ1-1,TRBV10-3,12
CASSLATGNGNTIYF,TRBJ1-3,TRBV5-1,15
CATSDSDSREQYF,TRBJ2-7,TRBV24-1,13
CSATGTSFEQYF,TRBJ2-7,TRBV29-1,12
CASSRMAGGDEQYF,TRBJ2-7,TRBV19,14
CASSLGRNTEAFF,TRBJ1-1,TRBV7-6,13
CASSSGALGYF,TRBJ2-7,TRBV7-8,11
CASRSGQGEAFF,TRBJ1-1,TRBV6-9,12
CATSPGGTIYF,TRBJ1-3,TRBV10-2,11
CASSPGRGDTGELFF,TRBJ2-2,TRBV5-4,15
CASSLVPSELTEAFF,TRBJ1-1,TRBV7-6,15
CASSLRGGLLNQPQHF,TRBJ1-5,TRBV28,16
CASSLSTGNTIYF,TRBJ1-3,TRBV12-3/TRBV12-4,13
CATSDFIQQQYF,TRBJ2-7,TRBV24-1,12
CASSPGPAPTDTQYF,TRBJ2-3,TRBV11-3,15
CASSLTGGWETQYF,TRBJ2-5,TRBV7-3,14
CASSLSVAGVLEQFF,TRBJ2-1,TRBV11-2,15
CASSFSADYGYTF,TRBJ1-2,TRBV5-1,13
CASTPPGARDNEQFF,TRBJ2-1,TRBV6-5,15
CASSFREGQPQHF,TRBJ1-5,TRBV27,13
CASSPDRYGGYTF,TRBJ1-2,TRBV5-1,13
CASSGGTGSSYEQYF,TRBJ2-7,TRBV5-6,15
CASSRETGGAETQYF,TRBJ2-5,TRBV5-6,15
CASRKTGSNYGYTF,TRBJ1-2,TRBV2,14
CASSPLSGEGYSGNTIYF,TRBJ1-3,TRBV18,18
CASSRGRQGDEQYF,TRBJ2-7,TRBV5-1,14
CASSDDSSEQYF,TRBJ2-7,TRBV2,12
CASSLVQGANTGELFF,TRBJ2-2,TRBV5-1,16
CASSLDRSGNTIYF,TRBJ1-3,TRBV5-1,14
CASSRSDGGNSPLHF,TRBJ1-6,TRBV2,15
CASSQPGGETQYF,TRBJ2-5,TRBV14,13
CASSASSGTLNEKLFF,TRBJ1-4,TRBV19,16
CAWSSYNEQFF,TRBJ2-1,TRBV6-5,11
CASSPGPFQPQHF,TRBJ1-5,TRBV14,13
CASSFRTSGGTDTQYF,TRBJ2-3,TRBV7-9,16
CASSPGQSGALHEQYF,TRBJ2-7,TRBV9,16
CASSSETNTEAFF,TRBJ1-1,TRBV19,13